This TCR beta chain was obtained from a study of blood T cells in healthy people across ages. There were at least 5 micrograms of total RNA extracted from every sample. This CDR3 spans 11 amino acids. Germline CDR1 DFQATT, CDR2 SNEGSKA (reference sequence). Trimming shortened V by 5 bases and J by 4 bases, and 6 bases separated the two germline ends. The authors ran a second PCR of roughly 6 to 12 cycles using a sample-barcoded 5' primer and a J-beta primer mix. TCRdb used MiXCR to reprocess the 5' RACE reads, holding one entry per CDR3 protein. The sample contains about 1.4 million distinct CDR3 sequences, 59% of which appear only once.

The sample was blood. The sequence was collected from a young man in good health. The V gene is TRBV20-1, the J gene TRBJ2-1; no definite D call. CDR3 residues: CSAFSYNEQFF. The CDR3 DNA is TGCAGTGCTTTCTCGTACAATGAGCAGTTCTTC.